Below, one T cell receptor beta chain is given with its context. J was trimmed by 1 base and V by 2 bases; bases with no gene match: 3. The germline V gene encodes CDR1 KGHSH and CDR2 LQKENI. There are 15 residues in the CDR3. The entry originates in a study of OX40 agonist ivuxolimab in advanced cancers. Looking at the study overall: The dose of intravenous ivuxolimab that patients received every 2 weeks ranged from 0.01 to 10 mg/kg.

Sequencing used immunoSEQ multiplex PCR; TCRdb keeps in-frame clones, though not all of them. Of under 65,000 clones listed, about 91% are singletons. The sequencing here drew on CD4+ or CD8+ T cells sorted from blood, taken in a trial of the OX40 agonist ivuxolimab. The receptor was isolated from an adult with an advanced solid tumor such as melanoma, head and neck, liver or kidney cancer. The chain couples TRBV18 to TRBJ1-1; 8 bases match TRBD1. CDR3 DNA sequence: TGTGCCAGCTCACCAGGAGGGACAGGGAACACTGAAGCTTTCTTT. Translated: CASSPGGTGNTEAFF.